This T cell receptor (beta chain) appears in the sequencing data of a study of T cells in Graves' hyperthyroidism and ophthalmopathy. Study background: Peripheral blood specimens were obtained at initial diagnosis, prior to any treatment.

Using RNA transcripts as the source, TCR beta CDR3 regions were amplified. HTBI primers were employed in a first-round RT-PCR of the TCR CDR3. TCRdb re-analysed the multiplex PCR reads in MiXCR, keeping a single row per CDR3 protein. Seen here are under 650,000 distinct CDR3 sequences, about a sixth observed once, and the top ten hold around 3.9%. Hyperthyroidism patients were newly diagnosed, had disease duration under 2 months, and were aged 18 to 65 years. Germline assignment: CDR1 SQVTM and CDR2 ANQGSEA. This CDR3 has 15 amino acids. The sample consisted of blood. The sequence was obtained from a woman aged 25 to 39 with Graves' hyperthyroidism. The V gene is TRBV29-1, the J gene TRBJ1-1, with D tentatively TRBD1 (5 bases). The CDR3 nucleotides read TGCGCGGTGCGTCGCCAGGGAGCCTCGAACACTGAAGCTTTCTTT. Amino acids: CAVRRQGASNTEAFF.